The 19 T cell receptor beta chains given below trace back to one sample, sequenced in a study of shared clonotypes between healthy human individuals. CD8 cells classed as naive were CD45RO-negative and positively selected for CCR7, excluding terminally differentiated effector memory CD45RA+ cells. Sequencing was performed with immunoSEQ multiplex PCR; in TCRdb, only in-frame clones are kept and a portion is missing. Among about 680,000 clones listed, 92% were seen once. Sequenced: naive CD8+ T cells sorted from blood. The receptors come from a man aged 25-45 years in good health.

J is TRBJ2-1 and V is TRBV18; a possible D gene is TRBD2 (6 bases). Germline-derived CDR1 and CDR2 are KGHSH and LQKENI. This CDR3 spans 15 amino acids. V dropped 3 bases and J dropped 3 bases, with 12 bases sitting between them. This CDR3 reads CASSPTSRIYNEQFF. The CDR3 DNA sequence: TGTGCCAGCTCACCGACTAGTAGGATCTACAATGAGCAGTTCTTC.

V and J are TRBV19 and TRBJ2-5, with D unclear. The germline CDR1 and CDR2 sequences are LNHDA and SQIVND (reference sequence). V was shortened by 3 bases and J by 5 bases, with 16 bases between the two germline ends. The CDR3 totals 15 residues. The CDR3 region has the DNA TGTGCCAGTAGTATTCCGTCGGGTCAACAGGAGACCCAGTACTTC. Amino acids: CASSIPSGQQETQYF.

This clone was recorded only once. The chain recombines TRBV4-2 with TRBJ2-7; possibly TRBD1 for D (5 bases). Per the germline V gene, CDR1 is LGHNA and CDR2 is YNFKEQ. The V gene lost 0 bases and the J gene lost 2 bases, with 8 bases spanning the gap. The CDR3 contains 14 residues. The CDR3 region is CASSQDRVAYEQYF. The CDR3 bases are TGTGCCAGCAGCCAAGACAGGGTAGCCTACGAGCAGTACTTC.

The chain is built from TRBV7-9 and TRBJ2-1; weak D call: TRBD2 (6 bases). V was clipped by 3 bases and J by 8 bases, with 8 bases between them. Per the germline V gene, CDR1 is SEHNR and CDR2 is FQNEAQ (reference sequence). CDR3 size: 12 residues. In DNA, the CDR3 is TGTGCCAGCAGCTTGCGGGGTCATGAGCAGTTCTTC. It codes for CASSLRGHEQFF.

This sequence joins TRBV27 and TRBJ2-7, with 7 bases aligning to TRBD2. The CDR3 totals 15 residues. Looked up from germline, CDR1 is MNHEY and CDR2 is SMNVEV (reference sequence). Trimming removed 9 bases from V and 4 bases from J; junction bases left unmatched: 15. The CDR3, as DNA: TGTGCCAGTAGTGGTGCGGGAGAGAAGGGTTACGAGCAGTACTTC. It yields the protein CASSGAGEKGYEQYF.

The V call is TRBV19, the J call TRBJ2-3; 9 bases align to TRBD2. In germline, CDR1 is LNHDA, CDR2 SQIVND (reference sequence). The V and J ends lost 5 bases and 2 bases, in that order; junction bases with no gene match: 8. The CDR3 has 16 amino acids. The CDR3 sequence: CASSLKAGGATDTQYF. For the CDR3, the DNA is TGTGCCAGTAGTCTTAAAGCGGGAGGTGCCACAGATACGCAGTATTTT.

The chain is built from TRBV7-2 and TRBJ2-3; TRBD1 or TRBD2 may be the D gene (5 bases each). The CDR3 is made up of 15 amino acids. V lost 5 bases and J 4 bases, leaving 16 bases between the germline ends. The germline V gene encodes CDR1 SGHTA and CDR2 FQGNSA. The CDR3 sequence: CASSGTWGFPDTQYF. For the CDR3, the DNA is TGTGCCAGCAGCGGAACGTGGGGGTTCCCAGATACGCAGTATTTT.

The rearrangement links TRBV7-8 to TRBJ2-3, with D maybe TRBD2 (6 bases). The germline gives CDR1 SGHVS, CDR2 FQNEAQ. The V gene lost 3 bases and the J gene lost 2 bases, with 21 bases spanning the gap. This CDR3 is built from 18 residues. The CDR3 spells CASSFPREGTDITDTQYF. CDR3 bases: TGTGCCAGCAGCTTTCCGCGGGAAGGGACGGATATCACAGATACGCAGTATTTT.

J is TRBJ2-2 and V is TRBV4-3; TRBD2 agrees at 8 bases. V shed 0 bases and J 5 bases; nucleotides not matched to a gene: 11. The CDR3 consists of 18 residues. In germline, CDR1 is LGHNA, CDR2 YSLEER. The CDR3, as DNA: TGCGCCAGCAGCCAAGAAGTCCTCGGGGGGGTTAGGACCGGGGAGCTGTTTTTT. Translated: CASSQEVLGGVRTGELFF.

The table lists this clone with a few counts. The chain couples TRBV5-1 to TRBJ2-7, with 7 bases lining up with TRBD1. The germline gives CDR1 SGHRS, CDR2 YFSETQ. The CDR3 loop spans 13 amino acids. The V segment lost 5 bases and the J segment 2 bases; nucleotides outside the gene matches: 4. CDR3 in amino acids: CASSHGTAYEQYF. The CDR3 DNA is TGCGCCAGCAGTCATGGGACAGCCTACGAGCAGTACTTC.

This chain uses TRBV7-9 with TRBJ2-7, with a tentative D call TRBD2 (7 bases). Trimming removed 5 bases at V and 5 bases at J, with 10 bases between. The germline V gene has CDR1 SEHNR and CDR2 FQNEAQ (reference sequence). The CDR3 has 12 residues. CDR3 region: CASSVGGDEQYF. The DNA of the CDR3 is TGTGCCAGCAGCGTAGGGGGGGACGAGCAGTACTTC.

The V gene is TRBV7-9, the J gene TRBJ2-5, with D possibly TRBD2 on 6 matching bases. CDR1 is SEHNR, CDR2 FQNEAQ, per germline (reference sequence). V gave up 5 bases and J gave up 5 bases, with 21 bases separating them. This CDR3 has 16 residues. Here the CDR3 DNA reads TGTGCCAGCAGCCCGTCTGAGGGGATGGGGAGGGAGACCCAGTACTTC. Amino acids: CASSPSEGMGRETQYF.

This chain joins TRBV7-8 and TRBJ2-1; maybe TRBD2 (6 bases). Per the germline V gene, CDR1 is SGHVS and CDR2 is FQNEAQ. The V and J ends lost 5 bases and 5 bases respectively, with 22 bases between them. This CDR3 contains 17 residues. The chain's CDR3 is CASSTYPRESPHNEQFF. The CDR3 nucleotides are TGTGCCAGCAGCACGTATCCTCGGGAGTCACCCCACAATGAGCAGTTCTTC.

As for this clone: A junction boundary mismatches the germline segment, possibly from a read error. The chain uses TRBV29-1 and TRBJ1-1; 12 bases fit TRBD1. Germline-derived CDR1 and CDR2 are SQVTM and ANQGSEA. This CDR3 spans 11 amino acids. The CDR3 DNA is TGTGCGGGACAGGGGGCCGCTGAAGCTTTCTTT. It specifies CAGQGAAEAFF. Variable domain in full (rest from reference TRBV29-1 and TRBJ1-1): SAVISQKPSRDICQRGTSLTIQCQVDSQVTMMFWYRQQPGQSLTLIATANQGSEATYESGFVIDKFPISRPNLTFSTLTVSNMSPEDSSIYLCAGQGAAEAFFGQGTRLTVV.

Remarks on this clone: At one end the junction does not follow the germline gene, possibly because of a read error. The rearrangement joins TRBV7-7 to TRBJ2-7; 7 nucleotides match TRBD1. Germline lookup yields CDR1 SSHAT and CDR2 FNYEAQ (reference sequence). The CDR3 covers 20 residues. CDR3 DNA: TGTGCTAGCAGCTTAGGCCGACAAGACAGGGCAAGGACAAAGTCCTACGAGCAGTACTTC. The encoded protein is CASSLGRQDRARTKSYEQYF.

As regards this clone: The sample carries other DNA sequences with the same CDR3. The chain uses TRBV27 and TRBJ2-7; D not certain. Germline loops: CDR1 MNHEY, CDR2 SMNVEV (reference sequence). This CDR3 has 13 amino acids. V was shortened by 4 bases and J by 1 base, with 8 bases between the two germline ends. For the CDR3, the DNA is TGTGCCAGCAGTTCGACCCCGTCCTACGAGCAGTACTTC. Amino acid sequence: CASSSTPSYEQYF.

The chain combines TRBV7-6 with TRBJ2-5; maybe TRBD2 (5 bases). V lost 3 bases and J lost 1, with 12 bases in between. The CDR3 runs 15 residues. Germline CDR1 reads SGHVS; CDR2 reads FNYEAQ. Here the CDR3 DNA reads TGTGCCAGCAGCTTCAGGCCGGGAACCCAAGAGACCCAGTACTTC. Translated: CASSFRPGTQETQYF.

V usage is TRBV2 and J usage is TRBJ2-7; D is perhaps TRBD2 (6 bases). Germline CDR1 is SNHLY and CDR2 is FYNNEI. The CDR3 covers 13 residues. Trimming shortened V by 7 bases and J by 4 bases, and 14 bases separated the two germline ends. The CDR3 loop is CASNPGLSYEQYF. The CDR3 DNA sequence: TGTGCCAGCAATCCGGGACTCTCTTACGAGCAGTACTTC. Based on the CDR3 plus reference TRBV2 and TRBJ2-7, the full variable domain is EPEVTQTPSHQVTQMGQEVILRCVPISNHLYFYWYRQILGQKVEFLVSFYNNEISEKSEIFDDQFSVERPDGSNFTLKIRSTKLEDSAMYFCASNPGLSYEQYFGPGTRLTVT.

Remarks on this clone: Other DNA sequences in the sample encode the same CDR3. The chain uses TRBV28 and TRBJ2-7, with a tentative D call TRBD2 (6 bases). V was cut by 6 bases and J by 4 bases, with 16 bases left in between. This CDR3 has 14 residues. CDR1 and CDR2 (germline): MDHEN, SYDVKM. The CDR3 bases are TGTGCCAGCAGCCTTACAGGACTAACTTACGAGCAGTACTTC. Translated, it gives CASSLTGLTYEQYF.